The next 12 T cell receptor beta chains were all read from a single sample in a study of blood T cells in healthy people across ages. Sample-barcoded 5' priming and a J-beta primer mix drove a second PCR of about 6 to 12 cycles. TCRdb ran MiXCR on the 5' RACE reads and lists one entry per CDR3 protein. The data show about 1,800,000 distinct CDR3 sequences, 28% seen once. Sequencing was done on a sample of blood. The receptors originated from a young woman in good health.

This clonotype showed up just a few times. V gene TRBV5-4 combines with J gene TRBJ2-3; D might be TRBD2 (5 bases). The CDR3 length is 15 residues. V lost 0 bases and J 5 bases, leaving 13 bases between the germline ends. Germline assignment: CDR1 SGHNT and CDR2 YYREEE (reference sequence). CDR3 sequence: CASSLGRGRGDTQYF. CDR3 nucleotide sequence: TGTGCCAGCAGCTTGGGCAGAGGGCGAGGAGATACGCAGTATTTT.

The rearrangement joins TRBV6-6 to TRBJ2-7, with 13 bases aligning to TRBD2. The germline V gene has CDR1 MNHNY and CDR2 SVGAGI (reference sequence). This CDR3 has 17 amino acids. Trimming cost V 3 bases and J 6 bases; bases outside gene matches: 11. The CDR3 DNA is TGTGCCAGCAGTTATGGTGCGGGACTAGCGGGGACCTGCGAGCAGTACTTC. Its translation is CASSYGAGLAGTCEQYF.

This clonotype was picked up many times. This chain links TRBV11-2 with TRBJ2-6, with D uncertain. Germline V CDR1 and CDR2: SGHAT, FQNNGV. The CDR3 extends over 16 amino acids. Trimming stripped 1 base from V and 2 bases from J, with 9 bases between. CDR3 bases: TGTGCCAGCAGCTTAGCGAAAGGGACTGGGGCCAACGTCCTGACTTTC. It codes for CASSLAKGTGANVLTF.

Points on this clonotype: Given a much more abundant clone one base away, this may be a read error. This CDR3 is CATSQQEGEETQYF. In nucleotides, the CDR3 is TGTGCCACCTCCCAGCAGGAGGGGGAAGAGACCCAGTACTTC. The chain combines TRBV10-3 with TRBJ2-5; TRBD1 or TRBD2 may be the D gene (6 bases each). The CDR3 spans 14 residues. From germline, CDR1 is ENHRY and CDR2 SYGVKD. The V and J ends lost 10 bases and 3 bases respectively, with 18 bases between them.

This clonotype has a handful of counts. This chain joins TRBV6-6 and TRBJ2-1, with 10 nucleotides matching TRBD1. V was pared by 7 bases and J by 3 bases, with 9 bases of the junction left unmatched. Germline V CDR1 and CDR2: MNHNY, SVGAGI (reference sequence). The CDR3 sequence is 16 residues long. The CDR3 region is CASKYPGTGDYNEQFF. In DNA form, the CDR3 reads TGTGCCAGCAAATATCCCGGGACAGGGGACTACAATGAGCAGTTCTTC.

This clonotype was counted a single time. V and J are TRBV3-1 and TRBJ2-5, with TRBD2 identical over 9 bases. The CDR3 contains 21 residues. The germline gives CDR1 LGHDT, CDR2 YNNKEL (reference sequence). J gave up 2 bases and V 0 bases, and 19 bases lay outside the gene matches. As DNA, the CDR3 is TGTGCCAGCAGCCAAGATCGAGCTGCGGGGGGGCCGAGGGGGTCTCAAGAGACCCAGTACTTC. Amino acid sequence: CASSQDRAAGGPRGSQETQYF.

This clonotype was observed at least ten times. V usage is TRBV5-1 and J usage is TRBJ2-3; D is unresolved. V was pared by 4 bases and J by 2 bases, with 14 bases between. CDR1 is SGHRS and CDR2 is YFSETQ in the germline V gene. This CDR3 has 15 residues. CDR3 nucleotide sequence: TGCGCCAGCAGCGCCCCAGCCGCCACCACAGATACGCAGTATTTT. Amino acid sequence: CASSAPAATTDTQYF.

At least ten counts were recorded for this clonotype. The junction shows a germline mismatch at one end, possibly a read error. The chain couples TRBV5-1 to TRBJ2-7, with 8 bases that match TRBD1. This CDR3 contains 13 residues. From germline, CDR1 is SGHRS and CDR2 YFSETQ. CDR3 sequence reads: CASSLGQGNEQYF. CDR3 bases: TGTGCCAGCAGTTTAGGACAGGGCAACGAGCAGTACTTC.

CDR3 residues: CASSSTSGGTSDTQYF. As DNA, the CDR3 is TGCGCCAGCAGCTCGACTAGCGGGGGGACATCAGATACGCAGTATTTT. This chain uses TRBV5-1 with TRBJ2-3; 13 bases map to TRBD2. V shed 3 bases, J shed 4 bases, and the junction held 5 bases outside the gene matches. The CDR3 sequence is 16 residues long. CDR1 and CDR2 from the germline V gene are SGHRS and YFSETQ.

This clonotype was seen ten or more times. This chain joins TRBV29-1 and TRBJ2-7; D unresolved. V was shortened by 0 bases and J by 2 bases, with 11 bases between the two germline ends. The CDR3 is made up of 14 amino acids. CDR1 and CDR2 from the germline V gene are SQVTM and ANQGSEA. CDR3 sequence (DNA): TGCAGCGTTGAAGAATGGCAGGAGACCTACGAGCAGTACTTC. Amino acid sequence: CSVEEWQETYEQYF.

This clonotype was detected many times. This chain uses TRBV6-5 with TRBJ2-5, with no clear D. Germline V gene data show CDR1 as MNHEY and CDR2 as SVGAGI. The CDR3 loop spans 13 amino acids. V lost 7 bases and J lost 3, with 12 bases in between. DNA for the CDR3: TGTGCCAGCATAAATCAGGCAGAAGAGACCCAGTACTTC. This sequence encodes CASINQAEETQYF.

The V and J genes are TRBV5-1 and TRBJ2-5; the D gene is possibly TRBD1 (5 bases). The CDR3 length is 17 residues. The V gene's germline CDR1 is SGHRS and CDR2 YFSETQ. Trimming left V 4 bases short and J 5 bases short, with 24 bases between. CDR3 protein: CASSPGGGRAFEETQYF. The CDR3 nucleotides are TGCGCCAGCAGCCCTGGTGGCGGCAGGGCGTTCGAGGAGACCCAGTACTTC.